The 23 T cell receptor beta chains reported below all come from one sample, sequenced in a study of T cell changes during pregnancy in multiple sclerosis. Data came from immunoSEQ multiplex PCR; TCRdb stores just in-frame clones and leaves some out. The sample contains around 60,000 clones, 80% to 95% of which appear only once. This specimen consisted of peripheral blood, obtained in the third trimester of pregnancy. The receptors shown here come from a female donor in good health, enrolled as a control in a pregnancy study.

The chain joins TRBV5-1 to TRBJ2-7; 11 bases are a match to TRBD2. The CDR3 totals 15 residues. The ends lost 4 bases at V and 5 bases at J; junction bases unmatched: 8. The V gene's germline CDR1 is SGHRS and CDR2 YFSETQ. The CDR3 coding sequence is TGCGCCAGCAGCGTCTCTAGCGGGGGGACCAACGAGCAGTACTTC. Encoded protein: CASSVSSGGTNEQYF.

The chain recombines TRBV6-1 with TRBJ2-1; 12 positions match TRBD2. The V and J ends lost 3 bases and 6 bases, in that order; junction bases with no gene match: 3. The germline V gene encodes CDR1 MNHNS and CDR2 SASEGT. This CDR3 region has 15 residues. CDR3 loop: CASSELAGGLNEQFF. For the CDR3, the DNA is TGTGCCAGCAGTGAGCTAGCGGGGGGGCTCAATGAGCAGTTCTTC.

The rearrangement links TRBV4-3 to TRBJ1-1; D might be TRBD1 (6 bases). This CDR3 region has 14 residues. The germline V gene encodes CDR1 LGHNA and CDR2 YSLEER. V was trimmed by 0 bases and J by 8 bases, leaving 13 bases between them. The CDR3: CASSQDQGQLEAFF. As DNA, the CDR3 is TGCGCCAGCAGCCAAGATCAGGGGCAGCTGGAAGCTTTCTTT.

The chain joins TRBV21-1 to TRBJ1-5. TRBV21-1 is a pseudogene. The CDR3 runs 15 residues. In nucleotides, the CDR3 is TGTGCCAGCAGCAAAGCCTCGGGTGGCAATCAGCCCCAGCATTTT. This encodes CASSKASGGNQPQHF.

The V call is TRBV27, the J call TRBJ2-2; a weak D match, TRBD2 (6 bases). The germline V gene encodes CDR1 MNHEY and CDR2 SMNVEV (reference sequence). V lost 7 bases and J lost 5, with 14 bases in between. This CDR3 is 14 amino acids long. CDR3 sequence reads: CASKGLAGTGELFF. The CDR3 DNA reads TGTGCCAGCAAGGGACTGGCGGGTACCGGGGAGCTGTTTTTT.

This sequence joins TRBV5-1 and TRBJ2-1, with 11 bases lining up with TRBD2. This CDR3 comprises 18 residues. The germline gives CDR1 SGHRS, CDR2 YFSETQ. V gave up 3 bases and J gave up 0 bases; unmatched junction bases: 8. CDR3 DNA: TGCGCCAGCAGCTACGGGACTAGCGGCTCCAGCTCCTACAATGAGCAGTTCTTC. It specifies CASSYGTSGSSSYNEQFF. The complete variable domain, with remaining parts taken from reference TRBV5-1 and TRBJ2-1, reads KAGVTQTPRYLIKTRGQQVTLSCSPISGHRSVSWYQQTPGQGLQFLFEYFSETQRNKGNFPGRFSGRQFSNSRSEMNVSTLELGDSALYLCASSYGTSGSSSYNEQFFGPGTRLTVL.

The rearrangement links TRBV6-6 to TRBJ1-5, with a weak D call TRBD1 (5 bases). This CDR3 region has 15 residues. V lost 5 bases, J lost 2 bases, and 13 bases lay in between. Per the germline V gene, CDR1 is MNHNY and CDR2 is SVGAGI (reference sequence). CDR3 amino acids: CASSPGADGNQPQHF. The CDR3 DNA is TGTGCCAGCAGTCCTGGGGCGGACGGCAATCAGCCCCAGCATTTT.

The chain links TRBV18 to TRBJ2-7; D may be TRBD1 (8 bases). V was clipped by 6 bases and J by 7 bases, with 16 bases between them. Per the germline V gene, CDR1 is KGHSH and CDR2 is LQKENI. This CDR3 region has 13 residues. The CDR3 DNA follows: TGTGCCAGCTCGCCGGACAGGGAGGGAGAGCAGTACTTC. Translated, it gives CASSPDREGEQYF. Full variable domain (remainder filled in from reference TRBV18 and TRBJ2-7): NAGVMQNPRHLVRRRGQEARLRCSPMKGHSHVYWYRQLPEEGLKFMVYLQKENIIDESGMPKERFSAEFPKEGPSILRIQQVVRGDSAAYFCASSPDREGEQYFGPGTRLTVT.

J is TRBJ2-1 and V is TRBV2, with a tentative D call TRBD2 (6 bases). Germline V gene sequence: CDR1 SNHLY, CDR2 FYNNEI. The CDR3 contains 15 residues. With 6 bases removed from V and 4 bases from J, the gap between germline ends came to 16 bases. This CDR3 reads CASSSRDSIYNEQFF. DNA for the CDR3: TGTGCCAGCAGCTCCCGGGACTCCATTTACAATGAGCAGTTCTTC.

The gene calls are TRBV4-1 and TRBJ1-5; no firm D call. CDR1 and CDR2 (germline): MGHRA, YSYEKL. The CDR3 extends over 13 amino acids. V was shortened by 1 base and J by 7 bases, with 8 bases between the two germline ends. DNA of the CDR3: TGCGCCAGCAGCCAAGGTGTAGCCCAGCCCCAGCATTTT. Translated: CASSQGVAQPQHF.

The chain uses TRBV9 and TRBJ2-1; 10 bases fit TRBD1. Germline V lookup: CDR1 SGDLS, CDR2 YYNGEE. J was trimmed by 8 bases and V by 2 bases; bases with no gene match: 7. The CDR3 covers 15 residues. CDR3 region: CASSVTGTGVYEQFF. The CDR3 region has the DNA TGTGCCAGCAGCGTCACCGGGACAGGGGTCTATGAGCAGTTCTTC.

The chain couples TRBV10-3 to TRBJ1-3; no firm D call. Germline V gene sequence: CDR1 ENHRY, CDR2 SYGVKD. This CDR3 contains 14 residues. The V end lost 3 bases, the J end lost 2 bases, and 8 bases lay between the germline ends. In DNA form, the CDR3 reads TGTGCCATCAGTGATAGGGAGGCTGGAAACACCATATATTTT. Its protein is CAISDREAGNTIYF.

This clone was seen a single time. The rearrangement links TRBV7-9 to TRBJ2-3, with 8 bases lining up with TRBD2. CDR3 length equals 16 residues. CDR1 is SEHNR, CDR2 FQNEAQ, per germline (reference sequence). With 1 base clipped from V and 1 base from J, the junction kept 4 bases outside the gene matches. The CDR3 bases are TGTGCCAGCAGCTTAGGTGCGACTAGCGGCACAGATACGCAGTATTTT. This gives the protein CASSLGATSGTDTQYF.

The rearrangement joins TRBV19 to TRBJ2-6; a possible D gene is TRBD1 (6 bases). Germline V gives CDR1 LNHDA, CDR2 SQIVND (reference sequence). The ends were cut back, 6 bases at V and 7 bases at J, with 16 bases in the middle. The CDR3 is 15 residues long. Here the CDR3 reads CASSDRPTYANVLTF. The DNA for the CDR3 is TGTGCCAGTAGCGACAGGCCGACTTATGCCAACGTCCTGACTTTC.

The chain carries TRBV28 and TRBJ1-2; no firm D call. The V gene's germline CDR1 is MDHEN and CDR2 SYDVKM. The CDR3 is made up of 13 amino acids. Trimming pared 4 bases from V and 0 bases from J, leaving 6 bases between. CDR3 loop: CASSSSSNYGYTF. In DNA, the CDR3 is TGTGCCAGCAGTTCTAGTTCTAACTATGGCTACACCTTC.

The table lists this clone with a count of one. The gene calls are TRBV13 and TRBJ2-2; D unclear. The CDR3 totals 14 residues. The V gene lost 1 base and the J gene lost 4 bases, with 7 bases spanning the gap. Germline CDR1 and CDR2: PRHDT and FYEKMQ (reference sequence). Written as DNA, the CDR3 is TGTGCCAGCAGCTTAGCTGACATCACCGGGGAGCTGTTTTTT. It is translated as CASSLADITGELFF.

The DNA for the CDR3 is TGTGCCAGCAGTTCCGGGACAGGGTATCAGCCCCAGCATTTT. Its protein is CASSSGTGYQPQHF. This chain connects TRBV6-5 to TRBJ1-5, with 9 positions matching TRBD1. The CDR3 sequence is 14 residues long. Per germline, CDR1 MNHEY and CDR2 SVGAGI. Trimming at V came to 4 bases and at J to 5 bases, leaving 3 bases not matched to a gene.

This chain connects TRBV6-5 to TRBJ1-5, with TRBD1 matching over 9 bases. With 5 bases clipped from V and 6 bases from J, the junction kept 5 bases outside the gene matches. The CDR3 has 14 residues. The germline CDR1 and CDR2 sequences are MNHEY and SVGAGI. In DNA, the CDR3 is TGTGCCAGCAGTAAAGGACAGGGGCGTCAGCCCCAGCATTTT. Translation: CASSKGQGRQPQHF.

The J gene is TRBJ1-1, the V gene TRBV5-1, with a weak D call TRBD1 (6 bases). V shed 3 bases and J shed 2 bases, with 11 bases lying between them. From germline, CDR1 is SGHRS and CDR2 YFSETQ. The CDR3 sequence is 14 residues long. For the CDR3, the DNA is TGCGCCAGCAGCTCGAGGACAGCAAACACTGAAGCTTTCTTT. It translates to CASSSRTANTEAFF.

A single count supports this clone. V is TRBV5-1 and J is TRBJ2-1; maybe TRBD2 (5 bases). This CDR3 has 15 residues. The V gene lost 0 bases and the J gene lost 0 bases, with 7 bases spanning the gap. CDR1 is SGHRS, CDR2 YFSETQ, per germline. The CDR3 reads CASSLGGNSYNEQFF. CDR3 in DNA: TGCGCCAGCAGCTTGGGAGGGAACTCCTACAATGAGCAGTTCTTC.

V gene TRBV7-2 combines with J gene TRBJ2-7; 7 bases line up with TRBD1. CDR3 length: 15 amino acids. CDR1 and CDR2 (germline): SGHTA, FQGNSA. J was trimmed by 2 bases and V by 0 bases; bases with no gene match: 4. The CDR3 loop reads CASSLASQGAYEQYF. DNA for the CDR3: TGTGCCAGCAGCTTAGCAAGCCAGGGGGCCTACGAGCAGTACTTC.

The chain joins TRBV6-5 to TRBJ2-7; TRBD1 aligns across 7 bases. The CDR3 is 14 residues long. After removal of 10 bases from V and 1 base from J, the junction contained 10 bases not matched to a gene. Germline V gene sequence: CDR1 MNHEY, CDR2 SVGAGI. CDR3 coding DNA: TGTGCCACTAAAGGACAGGAAGCATCCTACGAGCAGTACTTC. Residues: CATKGQEASYEQYF.

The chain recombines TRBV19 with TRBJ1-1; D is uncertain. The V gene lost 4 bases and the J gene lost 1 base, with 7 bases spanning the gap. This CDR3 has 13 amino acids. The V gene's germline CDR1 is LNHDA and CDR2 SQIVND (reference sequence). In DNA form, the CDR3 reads TGTGCCAGTAGTAAATACAAGAACACTGAAGCTTTCTTT. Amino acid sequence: CASSKYKNTEAFF.